The rows below give T cell receptor beta chains drawn from one sample of a study of blood T cells in healthy people across ages. MiXCR, run by TCRdb on the 5' RACE reads, gives a single entry per CDR3 protein. Among under 2,000,000 distinct CDR3 sequences listed, approximately 50% were seen once. Sequencing was performed on blood. The receptors were gathered from a woman aged 35 to 49 in good health. Both conserved end residues are part of each CDR3. The order of the fields is CDR3 length, J gene, D gene, clone size, V gene, CDR3 protein, CDR3 DNA. D genes are given only for firm matches. Clone size, where shown, is once, few, many, or a class for clones that have expanded.

len: 20; j_gene: TRBJ1-4; d_gene: -; abundance: -; v_gene: TRBV3-1; CDR3aa: CASSQDWWAGADSTNEKLFF; CDR3nt: TGTGCCAGCAGCCAAGACTGGTGGGCAGGAGCAGATTCAACTAATGAAAAACTGTTTTTT
len: 13; j_gene: TRBJ2-1; d_gene: -; abundance: -; v_gene: TRBV29-1; CDR3aa: CGVGWFRDNEQFF; CDR3nt: TGCGGCGTTGGTTGGTTCCGGGACAATGAGCAGTTCTTC
len: 16; j_gene: TRBJ2-3; d_gene: -; abundance: -; v_gene: TRBV24-1; CDR3aa: CATSDPRTANTDTQYF; CDR3nt: TGTGCCACCAGTGATCCTAGGACAGCCAACACAGATACGCAGTATTTT
len: 14; j_gene: TRBJ1-2; d_gene: -; abundance: -; v_gene: TRBV21-1; CDR3aa: CASSKGWGADGYTF; CDR3nt: TGTGCCAGCAGCAAAGGGTGGGGCGCCGATGGCTACACCTTC
len: 14; j_gene: TRBJ1-1; d_gene: TRBD1; abundance: -; v_gene: TRBV7-8; CDR3aa: CASSSGQRITEAFF; CDR3nt: TGTGCCAGCAGCTCGGGACAGCGGATCACTGAAGCTTTCTTT
len: 14; j_gene: TRBJ2-1; d_gene: -; abundance: -; v_gene: TRBV6-2/TRBV6-3; CDR3aa: CASSYSVQYNEQFF; CDR3nt: TGTGCCAGCAGTTATAGTGTCCAGTACAATGAGCAGTTCTTC
len: 13; j_gene: TRBJ2-7; d_gene: -; abundance: -; v_gene: TRBV4-1; CDR3aa: CASKGRSSYEQYF; CDR3nt: TGCGCCAGCAAGGGGAGGTCCTCCTACGAGCAGTACTTC
len: 15; j_gene: TRBJ2-4; d_gene: -; abundance: few; v_gene: TRBV28; CDR3aa: CASSEEWTVKNIQYF; CDR3nt: TGTGCCAGCAGTGAAGAATGGACAGTTAAAAACATTCAGTACTTC
len: 15; j_gene: TRBJ1-4; d_gene: -; abundance: few; v_gene: TRBV7-9; CDR3aa: CASSLQGPSNEKLFF; CDR3nt: TGTGCCAGCAGCTTGCAGGGGCCATCTAATGAAAAACTGTTTTTT
len: 16; j_gene: TRBJ2-1; d_gene: TRBD1; abundance: -; v_gene: TRBV4-2; CDR3aa: CASSQDLTGSYNEQFF; CDR3nt: TGTGCCAGCAGCCAAGATTTGACAGGGTCCTACAATGAGCAGTTCTTC
len: 13; j_gene: TRBJ2-7; d_gene: -; abundance: few; v_gene: TRBV12-3/TRBV12-4; CDR3aa: CASSLRQSFEQYF; CDR3nt: TGTGCCAGCAGTCTTCGACAGTCCTTCGAGCAGTACTTC
len: 17; j_gene: TRBJ1-2; d_gene: -; abundance: -; v_gene: TRBV7-8; CDR3aa: CASSLAGRGAPNYGYTF; CDR3nt: TGTGCCAGCAGCTTAGCTGGGCGAGGAGCCCCTAACTATGGCTACACCTTC
len: 16; j_gene: TRBJ2-3; d_gene: TRBD2; abundance: -; v_gene: TRBV20-1; CDR3aa: CSASGPSGELTDTQYF; CDR3nt: TGCAGTGCTAGCGGTCCTAGCGGTGAACTCACAGATACGCAGTATTTT
len: 16; j_gene: TRBJ1-2; d_gene: -; abundance: -; v_gene: TRBV4-3; CDR3aa: CASSQDRLGFWYGYTF; CDR3nt: TGCGCCAGCAGCCAAGATCGATTAGGTTTTTGGTATGGCTACACCTTC
len: 13; j_gene: TRBJ2-3; d_gene: -; abundance: -; v_gene: TRBV18; CDR3aa: CASSPVAQDTQYF; CDR3nt: TGTGCCAGCTCACCGGTGGCCCAGGATACGCAGTATTTT